Below, 11 T cell receptor beta chains from the same sample are listed, as sequenced in a study of blood T cell repertoires in COVID-19. Data came from immunoSEQ multiplex PCR; TCRdb stores just in-frame clones and leaves some out. The sample holds approximately 89,000 clones, roughly 80% seen once. The sequenced sample consisted of peripheral blood. The receptors here all came from a human donor in a cohort sampled during active COVID-19.

J is TRBJ2-1 and V is TRBV7-2; 7 bases align to TRBD2. CDR1 and CDR2 (germline): SGHTA, FQGNSA. The CDR3 has 16 residues. V lost 5 bases, J lost 8 bases, and 15 bases stayed unmatched. Written as DNA, the CDR3 is TGTGCCAGCAGCCCCCAGAGGGGCGGGAGTAGCTATGAGCAGTTCTTC. Encoded protein: CASSPQRGGSSYEQFF. The variable domain in full, completed from reference TRBV7-2 and TRBJ2-1, reads GAGVSQSPSNKVTEKGKDVELRCDPISGHTALYWYRQSLGQGLEFLIYFQGNSAPDKSGLPSDRFSAERTGGSVSTLTIQRTQQEDSAVYLCASSPQRGGSSYEQFFGPGTRLTVL.

This clone was seen once. The gene calls are TRBV5-6 and TRBJ2-7, with a weak D call TRBD2 (6 bases). Germline V CDR1 and CDR2: SGHDT, YYEEEE. This CDR3 is 16 amino acids long. The germline V and J ends were trimmed by 4 bases and 0 bases, with 17 bases remaining between them. CDR3 in amino acids: CASSPLGSGPSYEQYF. CDR3 in DNA: TGTGCCAGCAGCCCCCTGGGTAGCGGCCCCTCCTACGAGCAGTACTTC.

The chain links TRBV6-5 to TRBJ2-7; 8 bases are shared with TRBD2. This CDR3 region has 15 residues. V was pared by 5 bases and J by 2 bases, with 8 bases of the junction left unmatched. Germline CDR1 is MNHEY and CDR2 is SVGAGI. The CDR3 nucleotides read TGTGCCAGCAGTCTTAGCGGGAACTACGCCTACGAGCAGTACTTC. Protein product: CASSLSGNYAYEQYF.

J is TRBJ1-5 and V is TRBV6-5; 7 nucleotides line up with TRBD1. This CDR3 has 15 amino acids. Germline lookup yields CDR1 MNHEY and CDR2 SVGAGI. The ends lost 6 bases at V and 0 bases at J; junction bases unmatched: 5. The CDR3 region has the DNA TGTGCCAGCAGCCTGGGACAGTATAGCAATCAGCCCCAGCATTTT. Translating it yields CASSLGQYSNQPQHF.

The rearrangement joins TRBV7-9 to TRBJ1-4; 10 positions match TRBD1. Trimming took 4 bases from V and 1 from J; bases not matched to a gene: 9. Germline V gene sequence: CDR1 SEHNR, CDR2 FQNEAQ (reference sequence). The CDR3 has 18 amino acids. The CDR3 protein is CASSSRQGALKTNEKLFF. The CDR3 region has the DNA TGTGCCAGCAGCTCCCGACAGGGGGCGTTGAAAACTAATGAAAAACTGTTTTTT.

This rearrangement joins TRBV19 to TRBJ1-1, with D uncertain. Germline-derived CDR1 and CDR2 are LNHDA and SQIVND (reference sequence). This CDR3 contains 12 residues. Trimming removed 7 bases from V and 5 bases from J, with 11 bases in between. CDR3 region: CASKSIPTEAFF. The CDR3 region has the DNA TGTGCCAGTAAGTCTATTCCTACTGAAGCTTTCTTT.

This chain joins TRBV10-3 and TRBJ2-7, with D unclear. Looked up from germline, CDR1 is ENHRY and CDR2 is SYGVKD. The CDR3 totals 14 residues. Trimming removed 8 bases at V and 0 bases at J, with 14 bases between. In nucleotides, the CDR3 is TGTGCCATCGGAAGCAATCGAGGCTCCTACGAGCAGTACTTC. This translates into CAIGSNRGSYEQYF.

The rearrangement links TRBV2 to TRBJ2-7, with 12 bases aligning to TRBD2. This CDR3 contains 17 residues. CDR1 and CDR2 from the germline V gene are SNHLY and FYNNEI. With 2 bases clipped from V and 5 bases from J, the junction kept 10 bases outside the gene matches. As DNA, the CDR3 is TGTGCCAGCAGTGAAACGCGACTAGCGGGAGTTCGCGACGAGCAGTACTTC. As protein: CASSETRLAGVRDEQYF. Full variable domain (missing parts from reference TRBV2 and TRBJ2-7): EPEVTQTPSHQVTQMGQEVILRCVPISNHLYFYWYRQILGQKVEFLVSFYNNEISEKSEIFDDQFSVERPDGSNFTLKIRSTKLEDSAMYFCASSETRLAGVRDEQYFGPGTRLTVT.

V is TRBV28 and J is TRBJ1-1; 7 bases fit TRBD1. Germline assignment: CDR1 MDHEN and CDR2 SYDVKM. This CDR3 has 12 residues. The trim removed 11 bases at V and 0 bases at J, leaving 3 bases unmatched. For the CDR3, the DNA is TGTGCCTCCGGGACAGTGAACACTGAAGCTTTCTTT. Translation gives CASGTVNTEAFF.

This chain uses TRBV5-1 with TRBJ2-5; tentative D call: TRBD1 (5 bases). V lost 4 bases and J 1 base, leaving 14 bases between the germline ends. Germline V gene data show CDR1 as SGHRS and CDR2 as YFSETQ. The CDR3 runs 15 residues. CDR3: CASSETTARQETQYF. The CDR3 nucleotides read TGCGCCAGCAGCGAAACGACAGCCCGCCAAGAGACCCAGTACTTC.

The chain recombines TRBV7-9 with TRBJ1-1; the match to TRBD1 covers 7 bases. This CDR3 has 14 amino acids. V trimming: 6 bases; J trimming: 6 bases; junction bases outside the gene matches: 10. Germline CDR1 SEHNR, CDR2 FQNEAQ (reference sequence). The CDR3 spells CASSHKGTEAEAFF. In DNA, the CDR3 is TGTGCCAGCAGTCATAAGGGGACAGAGGCTGAAGCTTTCTTT.